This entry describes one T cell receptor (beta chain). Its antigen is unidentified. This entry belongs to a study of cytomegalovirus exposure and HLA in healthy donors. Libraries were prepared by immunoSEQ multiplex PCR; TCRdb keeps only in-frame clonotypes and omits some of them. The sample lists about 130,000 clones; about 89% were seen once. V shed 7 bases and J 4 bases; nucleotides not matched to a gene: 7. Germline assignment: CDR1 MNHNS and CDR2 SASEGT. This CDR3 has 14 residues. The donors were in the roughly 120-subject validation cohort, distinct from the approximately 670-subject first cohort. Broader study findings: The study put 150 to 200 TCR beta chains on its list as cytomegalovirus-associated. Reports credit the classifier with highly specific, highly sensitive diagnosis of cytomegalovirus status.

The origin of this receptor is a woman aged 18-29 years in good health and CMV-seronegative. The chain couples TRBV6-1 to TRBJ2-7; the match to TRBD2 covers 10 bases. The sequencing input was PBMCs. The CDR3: CASMGSGRSYEQYF. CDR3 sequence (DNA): TGTGCCAGCATGGGTAGCGGGAGGTCTTACGAGCAGTACTTC.